This is a list of T cell receptor beta chains from one sample in a study of shared clonotypes between healthy human individuals. Method: immunoSEQ multiplex PCR; TCRdb's copy keeps in-frame clones and lacks some. The table has approximately 1.5 million clones, 95% to 99% seen once. Sequenced sample: naive CD4+ T cells sorted from blood. The receptor set was obtained from a man aged 25-45 years in good health. CDR3s include the opening cysteine and the closing phenylalanine or tryptophan. A D gene is named only where the DNA matches it firmly.

d_gene | v_gene | CDR3aa
. | TRBV5-1 | CASSLALKGAWKNTEAFF
TRBD1 | TRBV14 | CASSPRQGNYEQYF
. | TRBV19 | CASSGGIRETQYF
. | TRBV5-5 | CASSLVETQYF
TRBD2 | TRBV6-6 | CASSSTSGVYNEQFF
TRBD1 | TRBV18 | CASSPPGGDEQFF
. | TRBV2 | CASSEDPGMGPQHF
. | TRBV27 | CASSLMAIQETQYF
. | TRBV21-1 | CASSKTGTSGRALGNEQFF
TRBD2 | TRBV27 | CASSLLSGDTGELFF
TRBD1 | TRBV6-6 | CANRAHRGQGFEQYF
. | TRBV27 | CASSPLTPRVNIQYF
TRBD2 | TRBV29-1 | CSVGAGGSGSYNEQFF
. | TRBV7-8 | CASSLVVSSYNEQFF
. | TRBV9 | CASSVVAGTGELFF
. | TRBV6-5 | CASSYSRGNYGYTF
. | TRBV11-3 | CASSLWTDTQYF
. | TRBV19 | CASRGIGETEAFF
. | TRBV28 | CASSLRQLANQPQHF
. | TRBV25-1 | CASRSGWSGSYNEQFF
TRBD1 | TRBV2 | CASSRDRGGETQYF
TRBD1 | TRBV28 | CASSPHRGRSTDTQYF
TRBD1 | TRBV6-6 | CASTENRGTRTDTQYF
. | TRBV30 | CAWSPGGGGTEAFF